This T cell receptor (beta chain) stems from a study of T cell responses to AZD1222 COVID-19 vaccine. Study-level points and caveats: The sample set comprised mostly white British donors with more females, and clonal diversity was possibly underestimated.

Only in-frame clones appear in the TCRdb table, and some are missing; sequencing was by immunoSEQ multiplex PCR. The sample has about 150,000 clones, approximately 83% seen once. In the case of this clone: Its target is unknown.

The input for sequencing was peripheral blood, taken on day 0 of AZD1222 vaccination. The source of this sequence is an adult in good health.

CDR3 DNA: TGCGCCAGCAGCCTCCAGGGACCCCAGACTAATGAAAAACTGTTTTTT. Translation: CASSLQGPQTNEKLFF. The chain has TRBV5-1 and TRBJ1-4; tentative D call: TRBD1 (5 bases). With 4 bases removed from V and 2 bases from J, the gap between germline ends came to 15 bases. The V gene's germline CDR1 is SGHRS and CDR2 YFSETQ. This CDR3 spans 16 amino acids. Full variable domain (outside the CDR3, taken from reference TRBV5-1 and TRBJ1-4): KAGVTQTPRYLIKTRGQQVTLSCSPISGHRSVSWYQQTPGQGLQFLFEYFSETQRNKGNFPGRFSGRQFSNSRSEMNVSTLELGDSALYLCASSLQGPQTNEKLFFGSGTQLSVL.